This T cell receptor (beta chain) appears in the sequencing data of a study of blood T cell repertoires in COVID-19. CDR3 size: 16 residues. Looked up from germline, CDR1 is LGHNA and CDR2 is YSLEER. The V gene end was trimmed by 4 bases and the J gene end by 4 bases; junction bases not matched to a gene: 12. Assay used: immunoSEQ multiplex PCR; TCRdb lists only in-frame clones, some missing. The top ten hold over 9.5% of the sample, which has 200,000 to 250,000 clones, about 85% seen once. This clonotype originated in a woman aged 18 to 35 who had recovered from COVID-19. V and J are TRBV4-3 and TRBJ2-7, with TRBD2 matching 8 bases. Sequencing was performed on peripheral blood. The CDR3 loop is CASSRNSGDFFYEQYF. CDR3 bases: TGCGCCAGCAGCCGGAATAGCGGGGACTTTTTTTACGAGCAGTACTTC.